One and the same sample provided the 8 T cell receptor beta chains below, sequenced in a study of tumor-infiltrating lymphocytes in localized non-small cell lung cancer. Some clones are missing from TCRdb's copy, which holds only in-frame ones; the method was immunoSEQ multiplex PCR. The table has roughly 12,000 clones, 75% to 80% seen once. Sequencing used uninvolved lung tissue not adjacent to the tumor. These receptors were taken from a human donor with non-small cell lung cancer.

The chain recombines TRBV9 with TRBJ1-2; 9 positions match TRBD1. Germline V gene data show CDR1 as SGDLS and CDR2 as YYNGEE. The CDR3 is 15 amino acids. After removal of 0 bases from V and 4 bases from J, the junction contained 4 bases not matched to a gene. Here the CDR3 reads CASSVGGGQGYGYTF. The CDR3 DNA reads TGTGCCAGCAGCGTAGGGGGGGGACAGGGCTATGGCTACACCTTC.

The gene calls are TRBV13 and TRBJ2-1; 12 bases match TRBD2. Germline CDR1 reads PRHDT; CDR2 reads FYEKMQ (reference sequence). This CDR3 has 16 residues. Trimming removed 1 base from V and 10 bases from J; junction bases left unmatched: 8. CDR3 DNA sequence: TGTGCCAGCAGCTTAGCCCTAGCGGGAGGGCCAGGGGAGCAGTTCTTC. It is translated as CASSLALAGGPGEQFF. The full variable domain, in which reference TRBV13 and TRBJ2-1 provide the parts outside the CDR3, is AAGVIQSPRHLIKEKRETATLKCYPIPRHDTVYWYQQGPGQDPQFLISFYEKMQSDKGSIPDRFSAQQFSDYHSELNMSSLELGDSALYFCASSLALAGGPGEQFFGPGTRLTVL.

This clone was detected only a few times. This chain links TRBV7-2 with TRBJ1-5, with D uncertain. Germline V gene data show CDR1 as SGHTA and CDR2 as FQGNSA. Trimming shortened V by 5 bases and J by 7 bases, and 15 bases separated the two germline ends. This CDR3 region has 14 residues. Here the CDR3 DNA reads TGTGCCAGCAGCCTAAGGGATGGGTCCCAGCCCCAGCATTTT. Protein product: CASSLRDGSQPQHF.

V and J are TRBV4-1 and TRBJ2-1; 9 bases agree with TRBD2. V trimming: 1 base; J trimming: 4 bases; junction bases outside the gene matches: 2. The CDR3 is made up of 15 amino acids. Germline loops: CDR1 MGHRA, CDR2 YSYEKL. This CDR3 is CASSQVLAGYNEQFF. In DNA, the CDR3 is TGCGCCAGCAGCCAAGTGCTAGCGGGATACAATGAGCAGTTCTTC.

In nucleotides, the CDR3 is TGTGCCAGCAGCTTAAAGGGCCGATCCTACAATGAGCAGTTCTTC. This gives the protein CASSLKGRSYNEQFF. The chain uses TRBV5-6 and TRBJ2-1; unclear D gene. V lost 2 bases and J lost 1, with 10 bases in between. The V gene's germline CDR1 is SGHDT and CDR2 YYEEEE. The CDR3 is made up of 15 amino acids. Full variable domain (missing parts from reference TRBV5-6 and TRBJ2-1): DAGVTQSPTHLIKTRGQQVTLRCSPKSGHDTVSWYQQALGQGPQFIFQYYEEEERQRGNFPDRFSGHQFPNYSSELNVNALLLGDSALYLCASSLKGRSYNEQFFGPGTRLTVL.

This chain joins TRBV6-5 and TRBJ2-4; perhaps TRBD1 as D (7 bases). The CDR3 is 14 residues long. V was pared by 0 bases and J by 12 bases, with 15 bases between. CDR1 and CDR2 from the germline V gene are MNHEY and SVGAGI. The DNA of the CDR3 is TGTGCCAGCAGTTACTCGGGCACCCAGGGGGGTCAGTACTTC. It is translated as CASSYSGTQGGQYF.

This chain joins TRBV5-1 and TRBJ2-5; a possible D gene is TRBD2 (6 bases). V was cut by 4 bases and J by 2 bases, with 15 bases left in between. Germline V CDR1 and CDR2: SGHRS, YFSETQ. This CDR3 spans 15 amino acids. Here the CDR3 reads CASSPNLAAQETQYF. As DNA, the CDR3 is TGCGCCAGCAGCCCGAACTTAGCGGCACAAGAGACCCAGTACTTC.

The table lists this clone with a count of one. J is TRBJ2-2 and V is TRBV6-6; D call uncertain. The CDR3 contains 15 residues. The ends were cut back, 4 bases at V and 4 bases at J, with 13 bases in the middle. Germline CDR1 reads MNHNY; CDR2 reads SVGAGI (reference sequence). This CDR3 is CASSFHDRFTGELFF. The CDR3 DNA sequence: TGTGCCAGCAGTTTCCATGATCGGTTCACCGGGGAGCTGTTTTTT.